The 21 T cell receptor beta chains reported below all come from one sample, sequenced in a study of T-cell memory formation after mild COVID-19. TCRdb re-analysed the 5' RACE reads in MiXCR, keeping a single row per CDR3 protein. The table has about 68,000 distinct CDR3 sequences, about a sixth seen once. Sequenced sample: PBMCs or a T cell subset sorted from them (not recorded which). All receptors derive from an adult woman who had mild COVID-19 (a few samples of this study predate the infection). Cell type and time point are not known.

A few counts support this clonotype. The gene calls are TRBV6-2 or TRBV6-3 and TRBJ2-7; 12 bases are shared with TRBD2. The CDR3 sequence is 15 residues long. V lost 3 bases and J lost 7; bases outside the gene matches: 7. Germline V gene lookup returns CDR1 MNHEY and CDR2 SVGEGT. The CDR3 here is CASSYLGLAGNEQYF. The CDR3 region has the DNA TGTGCCAGCAGTTATCTCGGACTAGCGGGAAATGAGCAGTACTTC.

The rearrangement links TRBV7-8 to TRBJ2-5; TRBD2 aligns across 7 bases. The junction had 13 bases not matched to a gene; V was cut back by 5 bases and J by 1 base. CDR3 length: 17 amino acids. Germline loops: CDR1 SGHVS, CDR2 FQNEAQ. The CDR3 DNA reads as TGTGCCAGCAGCGGACGCGGGAGCGGCCCCTCCCAAGAGACCCAGTACTTC. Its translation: CASSGRGSGPSQETQYF. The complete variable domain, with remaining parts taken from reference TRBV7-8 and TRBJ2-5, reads GAGVSQSPRYKVAKRGQDVALRCDPISGHVSLFWYQQALGQGPEFLTYFQNEAQLDKSGLPSDRFFAERPEGSVSTLKIQRTQQEDSAVYLCASSGRGSGPSQETQYFGPGTRLLVL.

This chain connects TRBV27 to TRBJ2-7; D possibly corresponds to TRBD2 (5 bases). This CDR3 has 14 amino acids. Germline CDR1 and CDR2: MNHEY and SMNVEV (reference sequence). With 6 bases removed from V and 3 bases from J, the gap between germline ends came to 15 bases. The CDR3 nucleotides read TGTGCCAGCAGGCCTAGTCCGGGGAACTACGAGCAGTACTTC. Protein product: CASRPSPGNYEQYF.

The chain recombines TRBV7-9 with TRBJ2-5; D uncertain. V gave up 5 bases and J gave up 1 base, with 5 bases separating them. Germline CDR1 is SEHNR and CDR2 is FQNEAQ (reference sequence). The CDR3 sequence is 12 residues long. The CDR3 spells CASSGFQETQYF. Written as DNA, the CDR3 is TGTGCCAGCAGCGGCTTCCAAGAGACCCAGTACTTC.

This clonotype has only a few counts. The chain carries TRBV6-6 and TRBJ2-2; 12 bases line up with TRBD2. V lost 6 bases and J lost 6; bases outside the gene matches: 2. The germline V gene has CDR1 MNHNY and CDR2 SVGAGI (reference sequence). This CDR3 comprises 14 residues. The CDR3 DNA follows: TGTGCCAGCAGCCTAGCGGGAGGGGCCGGGGAGCTGTTTTTT. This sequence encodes CASSLAGGAGELFF.

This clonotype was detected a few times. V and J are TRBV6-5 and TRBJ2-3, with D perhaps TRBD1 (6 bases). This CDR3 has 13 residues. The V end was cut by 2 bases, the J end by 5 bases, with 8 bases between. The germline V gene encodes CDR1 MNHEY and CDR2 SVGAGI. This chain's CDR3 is CASSYQQGDTQYF. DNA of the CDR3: TGTGCCAGCAGTTACCAACAGGGAGATACGCAGTATTTT.

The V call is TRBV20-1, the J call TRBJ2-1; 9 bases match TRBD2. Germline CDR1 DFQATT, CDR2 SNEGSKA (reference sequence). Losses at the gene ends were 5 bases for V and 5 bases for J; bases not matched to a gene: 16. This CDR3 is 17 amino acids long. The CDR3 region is CSAPPTGERGVHNEQFF. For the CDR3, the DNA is TGCAGTGCTCCACCTACCGGGGAGCGGGGGGTGCACAATGAGCAGTTCTTC.

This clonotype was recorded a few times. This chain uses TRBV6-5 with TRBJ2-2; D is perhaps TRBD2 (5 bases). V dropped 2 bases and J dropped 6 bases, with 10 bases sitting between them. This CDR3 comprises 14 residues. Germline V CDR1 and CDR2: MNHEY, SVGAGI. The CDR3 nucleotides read TGTGCCAGCAGTTACGATACTAGTGCCGGGGAGCTGTTTTTT. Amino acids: CASSYDTSAGELFF.

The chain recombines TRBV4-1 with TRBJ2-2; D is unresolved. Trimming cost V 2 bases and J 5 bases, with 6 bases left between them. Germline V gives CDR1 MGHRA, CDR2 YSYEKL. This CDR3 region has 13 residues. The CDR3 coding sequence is TGCGCCAGCAGCCAATTCGAGACCGGGGAGCTGTTTTTT. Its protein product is CASSQFETGELFF.

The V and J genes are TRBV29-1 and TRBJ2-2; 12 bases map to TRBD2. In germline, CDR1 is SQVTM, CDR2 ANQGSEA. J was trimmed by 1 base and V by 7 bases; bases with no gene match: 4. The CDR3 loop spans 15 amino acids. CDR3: CSAKLAGGNTGELFF. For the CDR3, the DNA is TGCAGCGCCAAACTAGCGGGAGGGAACACCGGGGAGCTGTTTTTT.

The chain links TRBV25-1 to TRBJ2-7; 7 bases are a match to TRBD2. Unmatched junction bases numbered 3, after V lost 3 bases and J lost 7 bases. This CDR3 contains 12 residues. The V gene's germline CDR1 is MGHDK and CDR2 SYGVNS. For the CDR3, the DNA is TGTGCCAGCAGTGACCCCGGGGGGGAGCAGTACTTC. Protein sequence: CASSDPGGEQYF.

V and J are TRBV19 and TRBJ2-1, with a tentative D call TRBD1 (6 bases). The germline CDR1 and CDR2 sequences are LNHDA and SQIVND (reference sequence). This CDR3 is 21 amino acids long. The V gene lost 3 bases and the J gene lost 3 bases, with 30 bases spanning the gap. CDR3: CASSILLTGTSPERNYNEQFF. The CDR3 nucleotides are TGTGCCAGTAGTATCCTCTTGACAGGCACCTCACCGGAACGTAACTACAATGAGCAGTTCTTC.

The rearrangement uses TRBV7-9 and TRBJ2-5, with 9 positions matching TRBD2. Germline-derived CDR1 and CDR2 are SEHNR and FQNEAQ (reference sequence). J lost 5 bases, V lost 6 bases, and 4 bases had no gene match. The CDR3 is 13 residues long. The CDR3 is CASRGLALETQYF. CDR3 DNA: TGTGCCAGCAGAGGACTAGCGTTGGAGACCCAGTACTTC.

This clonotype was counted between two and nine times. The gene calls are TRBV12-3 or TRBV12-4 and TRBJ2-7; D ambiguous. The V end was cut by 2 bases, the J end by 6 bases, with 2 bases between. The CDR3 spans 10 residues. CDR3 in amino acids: CASSLSEQYF. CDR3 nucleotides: TGTGCCAGCAGTTTAAGCGAGCAGTACTTC.

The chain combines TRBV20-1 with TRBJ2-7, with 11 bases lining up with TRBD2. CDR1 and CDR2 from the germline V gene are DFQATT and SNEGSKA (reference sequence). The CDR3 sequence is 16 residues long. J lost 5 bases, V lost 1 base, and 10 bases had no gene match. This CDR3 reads CSARGPSSGRTHEQYF. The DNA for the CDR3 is TGCAGTGCTAGAGGCCCGTCTAGCGGGAGGACCCACGAGCAGTACTTC.

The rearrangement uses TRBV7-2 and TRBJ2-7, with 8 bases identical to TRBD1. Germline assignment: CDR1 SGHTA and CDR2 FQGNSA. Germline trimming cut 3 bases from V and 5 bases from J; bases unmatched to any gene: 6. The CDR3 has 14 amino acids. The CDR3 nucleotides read TGTGCCAGCAGCTTTGTGGGACAGGACGACGAGCAGTACTTC. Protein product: CASSFVGQDDEQYF.

The CDR3 DNA is TGTGCCAGCAGTCCCGGGACTAGCGGGGTGGACTCCTACAATGAGCAGTTCTTC. Its protein product is CASSPGTSGVDSYNEQFF. J is TRBJ2-1 and V is TRBV6-2 or TRBV6-3; 13 positions match TRBD2. Germline V CDR1 and CDR2: MNHEY, SVGEGT. The CDR3 totals 18 residues. J was trimmed by 0 bases and V by 5 bases; bases with no gene match: 7.

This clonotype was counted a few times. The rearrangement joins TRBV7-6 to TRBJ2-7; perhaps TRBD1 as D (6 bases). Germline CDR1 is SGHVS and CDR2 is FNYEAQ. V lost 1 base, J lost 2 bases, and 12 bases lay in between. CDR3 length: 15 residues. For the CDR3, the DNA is TGTGCCAGCAGCTTAGGTGGACAGACAGCCTACGAGCAGTACTTC. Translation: CASSLGGQTAYEQYF.

CDR3 nucleotide sequence: TGTGCCAGCAGTGAGACCGGGGAGCTGTTTTTT. This codes for CASSETGELFF. The rearrangement joins TRBV12-3 or TRBV12-4 to TRBJ2-2; the D is unclear. The CDR3 is 11 residues long. The V end lost 5 bases, the J end lost 5 bases, and 3 bases lay between the germline ends.

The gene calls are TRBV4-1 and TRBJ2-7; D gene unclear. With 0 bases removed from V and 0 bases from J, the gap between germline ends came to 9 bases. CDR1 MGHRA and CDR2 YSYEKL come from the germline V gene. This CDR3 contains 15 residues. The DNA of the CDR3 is TGCGCCAGCAGCCAAGATGCGTCGGGCTCCTACGAGCAGTACTTC. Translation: CASSQDASGSYEQYF.

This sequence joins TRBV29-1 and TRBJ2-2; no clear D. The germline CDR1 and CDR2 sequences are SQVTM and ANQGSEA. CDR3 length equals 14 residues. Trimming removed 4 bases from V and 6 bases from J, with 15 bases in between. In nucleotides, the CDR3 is TGCAGCGTTGCGACACCACGCTACGCCGGGGAGCTGTTTTTT. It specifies CSVATPRYAGELFF.